A selection of T cell receptor beta chains follows, all from one sample in a study of preoperative IRX-2 immunotherapy in early breast cancer. The table came from immunoSEQ multiplex PCR; TCRdb's copy has only in-frame clones and leaves some out. The sample comprises under 45,000 clones, about 95% of which are singletons, and over 1.5% rests with the top ten. The material was tumor tissue, obtained after IRX-2 immunotherapy. The receptors derive from a human donor with breast cancer. Both conserved end residues are part of each CDR3. The order of the fields is D gene, J gene, clone size, V gene, CDR3 protein, CDR3 DNA. D genes are given only for firm matches. The size of a clone is reported for some rows only, either as once, few or many, or as a class for expanded clones.

>NA|TRBJ1-2|NA|TRBV28
CASRHPSSPNYGYTF
TGTGCCAGCAGACACCCCAGCAGTCCCAACTATGGCTACACCTTC
>NA|TRBJ1-6|once|TRBV30
CAWTPPVGRPLHF
TGTGCCTGGACCCCTCCGGTAGGGAGGCCCCTCCACTTT
>NA|TRBJ2-1|once|TRBV7-7
CASSEHLTSYNEQFF
TGTGCCAGCAGCGAACACTTGACCTCCTACAATGAGCAGTTCTTC
>NA|TRBJ2-3|NA|TRBV4-1
CASTAGPFTDTQYF
TGCGCCAGCACGGCTGGGCCTTTCACAGATACGCAGTATTTT
>NA|TRBJ2-5|NA|TRBV5-6
CASSSSRMGETQYF
TGTGCCAGCAGCTCTTCCCGGATGGGGGAGACCCAGTACTTC
>NA|TRBJ1-4|NA|TRBV18
CASSHGFRTATNEKLFF
TGTGCCAGCTCACATGGATTCAGGACTGCAACTAATGAAAAACTGTTTTTT
>TRBD1|TRBJ1-5|NA|TRBV18
CASSRDRTRNQPQHF
TGTGCCAGCTCAAGGGACAGGACGCGTAATCAGCCCCAGCATTTT
>TRBD2|TRBJ2-1|NA|TRBV11-2
CASSPLAGKNNEQFF
TGTGCCAGCAGCCCACTAGCGGGGAAGAACAATGAGCAGTTCTTC
>TRBD1|TRBJ1-5|NA|TRBV10-2
CASSGDREGAQHF
TGCGCCAGCTCCGGGGACAGGGAGGGAGCCCAGCATTTT
>NA|TRBJ2-1|NA|TRBV7-3
CASSLIQYGSEQFF
TGTGCCAGCAGCTTAATACAGTACGGCAGTGAGCAGTTCTTC
>TRBD2|TRBJ2-1|NA|TRBV7-3
CASSRGTSEGDEQFF
TGTGCCAGCAGCCGCGGGACTAGCGAAGGGGATGAGCAGTTCTTC
>NA|TRBJ2-6|NA|TRBV11-2
CASSSGIGSWANVLTF
TGTGCCAGCAGCTCCGGGATAGGTAGCTGGGCCAACGTCCTGACTTTC
>NA|TRBJ2-6|NA|TRBV7-2
CASSFYGTSGANVLTF
TGTGCCAGCAGCTTTTACGGGACCTCTGGGGCCAACGTCCTGACTTTC
>TRBD1|TRBJ2-7|NA|TRBV27
CASSPTGGSLEQYF
TGTGCCAGCAGTCCGACAGGGGGCTCCCTCGAGCAGTACTTC
>NA|TRBJ1-1|NA|TRBV9
CASSVGVRKTEAFF
TGTGCCAGCAGCGTGGGGGTGAGGAAAACTGAAGCTTTCTTT
>TRBD2|TRBJ2-1|NA|TRBV30
CAWSGLAGYNEQFF
TGTGCCTGGAGTGGACTAGCGGGTTACAATGAGCAGTTCTTC
>NA|TRBJ1-5|NA|TRBV4-1
CASSQDGLSNQPQHF
TGCGCCAGCAGCCAAGACGGCCTTAGCAATCAGCCCCAGCATTTT
>TRBD2|TRBJ2-3|NA|TRBV2
CASNLAGGLDTQYF
TGTGCCAGCAACTTAGCGGGAGGGTTGGATACGCAGTATTTT
>TRBD1|TRBJ1-1|NA|TRBV4-3
CASSQDMDRGFLNTEAFF
TGCGCCAGCAGCCAAGATATGGACAGGGGCTTTTTGAACACTGAAGCTTTCTTT
>TRBD1|TRBJ2-7|NA|TRBV19
CASSRDSYEQYF
TGTGCCAGTAGTAGGGACAGCTACGAGCAGTACTTC
>TRBD2|TRBJ2-1|NA|TRBV30
CAWMYERDFNEQFF
TGTGCCTGGATGTACGAGCGGGATTTCAATGAGCAGTTCTTC
>NA|TRBJ2-3|NA|TRBV2
CARVRDPKDRDTQYF
TGTGCCAGGGTCCGGGACCCAAAGGATCGAGATACGCAGTATTTT
>NA|TRBJ1-2|NA|TRBV15
CATSRDLVGGRGYTF
TGTGCCACCAGCAGAGACCTTGTGGGGGGCCGAGGCTACACCTTC
>NA|TRBJ1-5|NA|TRBV11-2
CASSLAISDLF
TGTGCCAGCAGCTTAGCCATATCGGACCTCTTT
>NA|TRBJ2-7|NA|TRBV7-2
CATSWPPYEQYF
TGTGCCACATCATGGCCCCCCTACGAGCAGTACTTC
>NA|TRBJ2-3|NA|TRBV6-6
CASSGGVTSTDTQYF
TGTGCCAGCAGTGGGGGAGTGACTAGCACAGATACGCAGTATTTT
>TRBD1|TRBJ2-1|NA|TRBV19
CASSITTGGLIGNEQFF
TGTGCCAGTAGTATCACAACAGGGGGCCTAATCGGCAATGAGCAGTTCTTC
>NA|TRBJ2-2|NA|TRBV4-3
CASSQDPSTSHAGELFF
TGCGCCAGCAGCCAAGACCCCAGCACCAGCCACGCCGGGGAGCTGTTTTTT
>NA|TRBJ2-1|NA|TRBV28
CASSFPGDEQFF
TGTGCCAGCAGCTTCCCCGGGGATGAGCAGTTCTTC
>NA|TRBJ2-4|NA|TRBV27
CASSPAEFTAKNIQYF
TGTGCCAGCAGTCCAGCGGAGTTTACGGCCAAAAACATTCAGTACTTC
>NA|TRBJ2-5|NA|TRBV6-5
CASSYSIGYETQYF
TGTGCCAGCAGTTACTCGATTGGGTACGAGACCCAGTACTTC
>NA|TRBJ2-3|NA|TRBV19
CASSMASGPDTQYF
TGTGCCAGTAGTATGGCGTCCGGGCCAGATACGCAGTATTTT
>TRBD1|TRBJ2-3|NA|TRBV5-4
CASSLQGVSSTDTQYF
TGTGCCAGCAGTCTACAGGGGGTCTCTAGCACAGATACGCAGTATTTT